This TCR beta chain derives from a study of OX40 agonist ivuxolimab in advanced cancers. Study-level information: Each patient was given ivuxolimab into a vein every 2 weeks, at 0.01 to 10 mg/kg.

Study-level findings and limits: The investigators did not determine what antigen specificity the expanded peripheral T cells had. CD4+ and CD8+ blood T cells expanded clonally by week 6 at 0.1 to 3.0 mg/kg. People who partly responded at 0.1-3.0 mg/kg had some of the least clonal expansion seen.

Trimming took 6 bases from V and 3 from J; bases not matched to a gene: 10. The germline V gene encodes CDR1 SGHKS and CDR2 YYEKEE (reference sequence). The length of the CDR3 is 15 residues. The data were produced by immunoSEQ multiplex PCR, yet TCRdb's version contains in-frame clones alone and is incomplete. The repertoire consists of roughly 52,000 clones, with 84% occurring once and the leading ten covering 1.2%. With respect to this clone: Its antigen is still unknown.

The sample was CD4+ or CD8+ T cells sorted from blood, taken in a trial of the OX40 agonist ivuxolimab. The gene calls are TRBV5-5 and TRBJ2-3; 7 nucleotides agree with TRBD2. The receptor was derived from an adult with an advanced solid tumor such as melanoma, head and neck, liver or kidney cancer. CDR3 nucleotide sequence: TGTGCCAGCACCCCGGTGTCTAGCGGAACAGATACGCAGTATTTT. Translating it yields CASTPVSSGTDTQYF.